The 13 T cell receptor beta chains listed next were all sequenced from one sample in a study of T cell responses to AZD1222 COVID-19 vaccine (dated by TCRdb to the early 2020s). According to the study, the label for this sample's time point signals: baseline before first vaccination. Library prep was done by the immunoSEQ multiplex PCR assay. Drawn from immuneACCESS, this table holds only the in-frame rearrangements with V and J called that TCRdb kept. Clones are partly lost; checked studies trace under half to an unresolved V gene and leave the rest unexplained. A total of about 130,000 clones appear in this sample, over 80% of them only once. Around 5.8% of the sample comes from the top ten. The starting material was peripheral blood, obtained on day 0 of AZD1222 vaccination. Source of these receptors: an adult in good health.

V usage is TRBV18 and J usage is TRBJ1-2, with 7 bases aligning to TRBD1. V dropped 3 bases and J dropped 2; count of bases not matched to a gene: 9. Germline-derived CDR1 and CDR2 are KGHSH and LQKENI. The CDR3 runs to 16 residues. In DNA, the CDR3 is TGTGCCAGCTCACCGGAAGGGCAGGGGGGCAACTATGGCTACACCTTC. It is translated as CASSPEGQGGNYGYTF.

The chain carries TRBV6-5 and TRBJ2-7; D gene ambiguous. Germline V gene data show CDR1 as MNHEY and CDR2 as SVGAGI. V was shortened by 0 bases and J by 4 bases, with 10 bases between the two germline ends. The CDR3 covers 14 residues. Here the CDR3 reads CASSYSGRVYEQYF. In nucleotides, the CDR3 is TGTGCCAGCAGTTACTCCGGTCGCGTGTACGAGCAGTACTTC.

The rearrangement uses TRBV18 and TRBJ1-1, with D unclear. Trimming left V 6 bases short and J 2 bases short, with 10 bases between. The CDR3 consists of 13 residues. CDR1 is KGHSH and CDR2 is LQKENI in the germline V gene. The CDR3 loop is CASSSQSNTEAFF. CDR3 DNA: TGTGCCAGCTCGTCACAGTCTAACACTGAAGCTTTCTTT.

This clone came up a few times. Other DNA sequences in this specimen translate into the identical CDR3. Written as DNA, the CDR3 is TGTGCCAGCAGTTTGGACAGGGCCACTGAAGCTTTCTTT. It yields the protein CASSLDRATEAFF. The chain recombines TRBV27 with TRBJ1-1; TRBD1 matches 8 bases. The V gene's germline CDR1 is MNHEY and CDR2 SMNVEV (reference sequence). Trimming cost V 3 bases and J 4 bases; bases outside gene matches: 1. This CDR3 has 13 amino acids.

The chain recombines TRBV27 with TRBJ2-1, with D maybe TRBD1 (7 bases). V was trimmed by 3 bases and J by 7 bases, leaving 22 bases between them. This CDR3 has 17 amino acids. Germline V gene data show CDR1 as MNHEY and CDR2 as SMNVEV (reference sequence). CDR3 loop: CASSFGYGGSGGNEQFF. The CDR3 nucleotides are TGTGCCAGCAGTTTTGGATACGGCGGGTCAGGGGGGAATGAGCAGTTCTTC.

This chain uses TRBV27 with TRBJ2-7; D is unclear. V shed 0 bases and J shed 3 bases, with 15 bases lying between them. The length of the CDR3 is 16 residues. Germline values: CDR1 MNHEY, CDR2 SMNVEV (reference sequence). As DNA, the CDR3 is TGTGCCAGCAGTTTATCCCTAGGACGGATAGTCTACGAGCAGTACTTC. Translation gives CASSLSLGRIVYEQYF.

This clone was found once. This chain uses TRBV2 with TRBJ1-5; the match to TRBD1 covers 8 bases. Germline CDR1 and CDR2: SNHLY and FYNNEI. The CDR3 is 15 amino acids. Trimming took 4 bases from V and 7 from J; bases not matched to a gene: 9. The CDR3 DNA reads TGTGCCAGCAGTGTGAGTCAGGGGGCCGGGCAGCCCCAGCATTTT. It yields the protein CASSVSQGAGQPQHF.

This rearrangement joins TRBV11-3 to TRBJ2-3; TRBD2 agrees at 9 bases. In germline, CDR1 is SGHNT, CDR2 YENEEA. J was trimmed by 1 base and V by 10 bases; bases with no gene match: 3. The CDR3 covers 13 residues. The CDR3 loop is CAIERGGTDTQYF. CDR3 DNA sequence: TGTGCCATCGAGCGGGGGGGCACAGATACGCAGTATTTT.

The DNA of the CDR3 is TGCGCCAGCAGCTTCGAGGGAGCAGATACGCAGTATTTT. It encodes CASSFEGADTQYF. This chain uses TRBV5-1 with TRBJ2-3, with D tentatively TRBD2 (5 bases). This CDR3 contains 13 residues. The V end lost 2 bases, the J end lost 4 bases, and 8 bases lay between the germline ends. Germline lookup yields CDR1 SGHRS and CDR2 YFSETQ.

J is TRBJ1-2 and V is TRBV2; D not resolved. The V gene's germline CDR1 is SNHLY and CDR2 FYNNEI. The CDR3 is made up of 16 amino acids. V gave up 6 bases and J gave up 4 bases, with 21 bases separating them. The CDR3 DNA is TGTGCCAGCAGCCTCCCCCACCCCCGGGCCTTCTATGGCTACACCTTC. Its protein is CASSLPHPRAFYGYTF.

The rearrangement links TRBV10-3 to TRBJ2-7, with D tentatively TRBD1 (6 bases). V lost 4 bases to trimming and J lost 2 bases, with 9 bases between them. The germline V gene encodes CDR1 ENHRY and CDR2 SYGVKD. The CDR3 totals 13 residues. CDR3 DNA: TGTGCCATCAGTGCAGGGGACACCTACGAGCAGTACTTC. Translation: CAISAGDTYEQYF.

The chain has TRBV6-5 and TRBJ2-1; possible D gene TRBD1, 5 bases. V was trimmed by 0 bases and J by 7 bases, leaving 13 bases between them. Germline V lookup: CDR1 MNHEY, CDR2 SVGAGI. The CDR3 is made up of 15 amino acids. The CDR3 DNA sequence: TGTGCCAGCAGTTACTCGTTCAGGGAAAGGAATGAGCAGTTCTTC. The encoded protein is CASSYSFRERNEQFF.

The gene calls are TRBV7-9 and TRBJ1-1, with a weak D call TRBD1 (6 bases). Germline CDR1 is SEHNR and CDR2 is FQNEAQ (reference sequence). CDR3 length: 13 residues. V shed 2 bases and J shed 12 bases, with 16 bases lying between them. This chain's CDR3 is CASSLIGGLVTFF. The CDR3 nucleotides read TGTGCCAGCAGCTTAATAGGGGGACTCGTCACTTTCTTT.